This is a list of T cell receptor beta chains from one sample in a study of T cells after yellow fever vaccination. TCRdb re-analysed the 5' RACE reads in MiXCR, keeping a single row per CDR3 protein. The sample contains under 55,000 distinct CDR3 sequences, about 6.8% of which appear only once. Sequencing was performed on CD8+ T cells not binding an NS4B(214-222) dextramer, sorted from PBMCs, taken 45 days after the yellow fever booster vaccination. Every receptor here comes from a man aged 25-45 years who received the YFV17D yellow fever vaccine. CDR3s include the opening cysteine and the closing phenylalanine or tryptophan. The order of the fields is J gene, V gene, clone size, D gene, CDR3 protein, CDR3 DNA. The D gene is left open where the match is weak. Rows may omit the clone size; those that give it use once, few, many or a size class.

j_gene: TRBJ2-7; v_gene: TRBV5-6; abundance: many; d_gene: TRBD2; CDR3aa: CASSLGGPSGNYEQYF; CDR3nt: TGTGCCAGCAGCTTGGGAGGTCCTAGCGGCAACTACGAGCAGTACTTC
j_gene: TRBJ2-1; v_gene: TRBV3-1; abundance: many; d_gene: TRBD2; CDR3aa: CASSQGLAWGNEQFF; CDR3nt: TGTGCCAGCAGCCAAGGACTAGCGTGGGGCAATGAGCAGTTCTTC
j_gene: TRBJ2-5; v_gene: TRBV11-2; abundance: many; d_gene: TRBD2; CDR3aa: CASSVSGRNEETQYF; CDR3nt: TGTGCCAGCAGCGTTAGCGGGAGAAACGAAGAGACCCAGTACTTC
j_gene: TRBJ2-7; v_gene: TRBV6-5; abundance: many; d_gene: NA; CDR3aa: CASSYGQGGTYEQYF; CDR3nt: TGTGCCAGCAGTTACGGGCAGGGGGGAACCTACGAGCAGTACTTC
j_gene: TRBJ1-2; v_gene: TRBV7-6; abundance: few; d_gene: NA; CDR3aa: CASSLGQEYTF; CDR3nt: TGTGCCAGCAGCTTAGGACAGGAATACACCTTC
j_gene: TRBJ2-1; v_gene: TRBV20-1; abundance: many; d_gene: NA; CDR3aa: CSARALTINDEQFF; CDR3nt: TGCAGTGCTAGGGCTCTAACGATTAACGATGAGCAGTTCTTC
j_gene: TRBJ2-1; v_gene: TRBV20-1; abundance: many; d_gene: TRBD2; CDR3aa: CSARDLREGHDEQFF; CDR3nt: TGCAGTGCTAGAGATCTCCGGGAGGGCCACGATGAGCAGTTCTTC
j_gene: TRBJ1-1; v_gene: TRBV13; abundance: many; d_gene: NA; CDR3aa: CASRLFFIDAEAFF; CDR3nt: TGTGCCAGCAGGTTATTTTTTATAGACGCAGAAGCTTTCTTT
j_gene: TRBJ2-7; v_gene: TRBV7-6; abundance: NA; d_gene: NA; CDR3aa: CASSGRQGYEQYF; CDR3nt: TGTGCCAGCAGCGGGCGGCAGGGCTACGAGCAGTACTTC
j_gene: TRBJ1-1; v_gene: TRBV12-3/TRBV12-4; abundance: many; d_gene: NA; CDR3aa: CASSLVGTEAFF; CDR3nt: TGTGCCAGCAGTTTAGTGGGCACTGAAGCTTTCTTT
j_gene: TRBJ2-7; v_gene: TRBV6-5; abundance: many; d_gene: NA; CDR3aa: CASTSGAAGPYEQYF; CDR3nt: TGTGCCAGCACCTCAGGAGCGGCAGGTCCCTACGAGCAGTACTTC
j_gene: TRBJ2-2; v_gene: TRBV20-1; abundance: few; d_gene: NA; CDR3aa: CSARWSSTGELFF; CDR3nt: TGCAGTGCTAGATGGTCTAGCACCGGGGAGCTGTTTTTT
j_gene: TRBJ2-5; v_gene: TRBV20-1; abundance: NA; d_gene: NA; CDR3aa: CSAAHGKLHQETQYF; CDR3nt: TGCAGTGCCGCCCATGGGAAGCTACACCAAGAGACCCAGTACTTC
j_gene: TRBJ2-1; v_gene: TRBV7-2; abundance: many; d_gene: TRBD1; CDR3aa: CASSLVFGQGVMDEQFF; CDR3nt: TGTGCCAGCAGCTTAGTCTTTGGACAGGGAGTGATGGATGAGCAGTTCTTC
j_gene: TRBJ2-2; v_gene: TRBV4-1; abundance: NA; d_gene: NA; CDR3aa: CASSQGAVRSSSGELFF; CDR3nt: TGCGCCAGCAGCCAAGGAGCGGTTCGTAGCTCCTCCGGGGAGCTGTTTTTT
j_gene: TRBJ2-1; v_gene: TRBV10-2; abundance: many; d_gene: NA; CDR3aa: CASSGIGGPYNEQFF; CDR3nt: TGCGCCAGCAGTGGAATTGGCGGCCCCTACAATGAGCAGTTCTTC
j_gene: TRBJ2-1; v_gene: TRBV7-2; abundance: many; d_gene: NA; CDR3aa: CASSLALRNEQFF; CDR3nt: TGTGCCAGCAGCTTAGCGCTTAGAAATGAGCAGTTCTTC
j_gene: TRBJ2-1; v_gene: TRBV29-1; abundance: many; d_gene: TRBD2; CDR3aa: CSATLAGVNEQFF; CDR3nt: TGCAGCGCCACTCTAGCGGGAGTTAATGAGCAGTTCTTC
j_gene: TRBJ2-3; v_gene: TRBV4-1; abundance: few; d_gene: TRBD1; CDR3aa: CASSQPDRGSDTQYF; CDR3nt: TGCGCCAGCAGCCAACCCGACAGGGGGTCAGATACGCAGTATTTT
j_gene: TRBJ2-7; v_gene: TRBV15; abundance: few; d_gene: NA; CDR3aa: CATSDGQGRIYEQYF; CDR3nt: TGTGCCACCAGCGATGGACAAGGAAGGATCTACGAGCAGTACTTC
j_gene: TRBJ2-3; v_gene: TRBV6-5; abundance: many; d_gene: TRBD2; CDR3aa: CASSYSTSGRATDTQYF; CDR3nt: TGTGCCAGCAGTTACTCGACTAGCGGGAGGGCTACAGATACGCAGTATTTT
j_gene: TRBJ2-2; v_gene: TRBV29-1; abundance: NA; d_gene: TRBD1; CDR3aa: CSVVGTGGAGELFF; CDR3nt: TGCAGCGTTGTCGGGACAGGGGGAGCCGGGGAGCTGTTTTTT
j_gene: TRBJ2-3; v_gene: TRBV10-2; abundance: many; d_gene: NA; CDR3aa: CASSVFRTGANTDTQYF; CDR3nt: TGCGCCAGCAGTGTCTTTCGAACGGGGGCGAACACAGATACGCAGTATTTT
j_gene: TRBJ1-2; v_gene: TRBV14; abundance: many; d_gene: NA; CDR3aa: CASSQQGRNFYGYTF; CDR3nt: TGTGCCAGCAGCCAACAGGGCCGTAACTTCTATGGCTACACCTTC
j_gene: TRBJ1-2; v_gene: TRBV12-3/TRBV12-4; abundance: many; d_gene: TRBD1; CDR3aa: CASRGTGSNYGYTF; CDR3nt: TGTGCCAGCAGAGGGACAGGCTCTAACTATGGCTACACCTTC
j_gene: TRBJ2-1; v_gene: TRBV12-3/TRBV12-4; abundance: many; d_gene: NA; CDR3aa: CASRIGNEQFF; CDR3nt: TGTGCCAGCAGGATAGGGAATGAGCAGTTCTTC
j_gene: TRBJ2-5; v_gene: TRBV20-1; abundance: many; d_gene: TRBD1; CDR3aa: CSARDSGGRDPQETQYF; CDR3nt: TGCAGTGCTAGAGATTCAGGGGGCAGGGACCCTCAAGAGACCCAGTACTTC
j_gene: TRBJ2-7; v_gene: TRBV9; abundance: many; d_gene: NA; CDR3aa: CASSVGGESNPYEQYF; CDR3nt: TGTGCCAGCAGCGTAGGAGGGGAATCTAATCCCTACGAGCAGTACTTC
j_gene: TRBJ2-2; v_gene: TRBV5-1; abundance: many; d_gene: NA; CDR3aa: CASSLAISLPGELFF; CDR3nt: TGCGCCAGCAGCTTGGCCATTAGCCTACCCGGGGAGCTGTTTTTT
j_gene: TRBJ1-1; v_gene: TRBV12-3/TRBV12-4; abundance: NA; d_gene: NA; CDR3aa: CASSYGQTAFF; CDR3nt: TGTGCCAGCAGTTATGGTCAAACTGCTTTCTTT
j_gene: TRBJ2-7; v_gene: TRBV7-9; abundance: many; d_gene: NA; CDR3aa: CASSRGTRLYEQYF; CDR3nt: TGTGCCAGCAGTCGGGGGACGCGACTCTACGAGCAGTACTTC
j_gene: TRBJ1-5; v_gene: TRBV19; abundance: many; d_gene: NA; CDR3aa: CASSQGYSNQPQHF; CDR3nt: TGTGCCAGTAGTCAGGGATATAGCAATCAGCCCCAGCATTTT
j_gene: TRBJ2-1; v_gene: TRBV15; abundance: many; d_gene: TRBD2; CDR3aa: CATSRDRLAVTYNEQFF; CDR3nt: TGTGCCACCAGCAGAGATCGGCTAGCGGTAACCTACAATGAGCAGTTCTTC
j_gene: TRBJ2-5; v_gene: TRBV6-5; abundance: many; d_gene: NA; CDR3aa: CASSSPGMRETQYF; CDR3nt: TGTGCCAGCAGTTCCCCAGGGATGAGGGAGACCCAGTACTTC
j_gene: TRBJ1-5; v_gene: TRBV4-2; abundance: many; d_gene: TRBD1; CDR3aa: CASSPSRGTGVQPQHF; CDR3nt: TGTGCCAGCAGCCCTTCCCGGGGGACAGGGGTTCAGCCCCAGCATTTT
j_gene: TRBJ2-1; v_gene: TRBV6-4; abundance: many; d_gene: NA; CDR3aa: CASSEGPAPNEQFF; CDR3nt: TGTGCCAGCAGTGAGGGGCCTGCGCCCAATGAGCAGTTCTTC
j_gene: TRBJ1-5; v_gene: TRBV11-2; abundance: many; d_gene: TRBD1; CDR3aa: CASSLGTGKGNQPQHF; CDR3nt: TGTGCCAGCAGCCTCGGGACAGGGAAAGGCAATCAGCCCCAGCATTTT
j_gene: TRBJ2-2; v_gene: TRBV4-3; abundance: many; d_gene: NA; CDR3aa: CASSQDPRTDTGELFF; CDR3nt: TGCGCCAGCAGCCAAGACCCGAGGACCGACACCGGGGAGCTGTTTTTT
j_gene: TRBJ1-6; v_gene: TRBV12-3/TRBV12-4; abundance: many; d_gene: TRBD1; CDR3aa: CASSLTGWNLVNSPLHF; CDR3nt: TGTGCCAGCAGTCTGACAGGGTGGAATCTTGTGAATTCACCCCTCCACTTT
j_gene: TRBJ2-7; v_gene: TRBV2; abundance: many; d_gene: NA; CDR3aa: CASVSGVYEQYF; CDR3nt: TGTGCCAGCGTTTCGGGTGTGTACGAGCAGTACTTC